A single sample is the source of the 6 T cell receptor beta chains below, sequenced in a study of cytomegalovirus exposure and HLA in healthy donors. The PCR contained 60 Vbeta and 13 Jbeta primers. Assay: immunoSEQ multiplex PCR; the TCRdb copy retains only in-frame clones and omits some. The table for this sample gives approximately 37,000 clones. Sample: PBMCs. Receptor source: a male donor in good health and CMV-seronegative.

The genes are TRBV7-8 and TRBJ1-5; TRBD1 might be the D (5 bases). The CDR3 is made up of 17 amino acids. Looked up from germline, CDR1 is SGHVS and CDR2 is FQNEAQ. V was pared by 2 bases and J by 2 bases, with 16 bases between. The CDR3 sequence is CASSLTVGQLRNQPQHF. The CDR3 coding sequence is TGTGCCAGCAGCTTAACCGTGGGGCAGCTCCGCAATCAGCCCCAGCATTTT.

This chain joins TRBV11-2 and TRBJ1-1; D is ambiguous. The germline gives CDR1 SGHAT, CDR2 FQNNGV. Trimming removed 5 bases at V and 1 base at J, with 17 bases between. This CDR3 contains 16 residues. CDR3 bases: TGTGCCAGCAGCCCCTACCCACGAGGCGAGAACACTGAAGCTTTCTTT. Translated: CASSPYPRGENTEAFF.

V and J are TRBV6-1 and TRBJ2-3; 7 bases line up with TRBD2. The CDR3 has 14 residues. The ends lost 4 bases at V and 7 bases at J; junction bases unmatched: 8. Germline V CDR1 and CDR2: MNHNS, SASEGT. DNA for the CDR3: TGTGCCAGCAGTGGGGGGGGGTCCCTTTATACGCAGTATTTT. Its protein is CASSGGGSLYTQYF.

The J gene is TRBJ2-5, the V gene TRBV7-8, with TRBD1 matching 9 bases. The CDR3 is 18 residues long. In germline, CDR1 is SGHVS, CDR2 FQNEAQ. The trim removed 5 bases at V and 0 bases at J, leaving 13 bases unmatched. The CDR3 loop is CASSILHRGPSYQETQYF. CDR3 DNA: TGTGCCAGCAGCATACTCCACAGGGGGCCCTCGTACCAAGAGACCCAGTACTTC.

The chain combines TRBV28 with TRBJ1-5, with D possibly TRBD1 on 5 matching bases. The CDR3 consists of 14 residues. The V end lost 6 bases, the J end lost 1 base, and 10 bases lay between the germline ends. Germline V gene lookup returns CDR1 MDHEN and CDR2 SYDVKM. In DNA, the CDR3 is TGTGCCAGCAGCATAGACAGAAGCAATCAGCCCCAGCATTTT. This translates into CASSIDRSNQPQHF.

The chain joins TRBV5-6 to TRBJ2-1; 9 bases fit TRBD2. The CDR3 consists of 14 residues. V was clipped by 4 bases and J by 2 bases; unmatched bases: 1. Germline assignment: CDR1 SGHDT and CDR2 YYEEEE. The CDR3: CASSTSGPYNEQFF. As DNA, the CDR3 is TGTGCCAGCAGCACTAGCGGGCCCTACAATGAGCAGTTCTTC.